These T cell receptor beta chains were read from a single sample in a study of cytomegalovirus exposure and HLA in healthy donors. Clones were sequenced by immunoSEQ multiplex PCR, and TCRdb holds only the in-frame ones, with some missing. Here the sample spans about 140,000 clones, approximately 70% being singletons. The sequenced sample was PBMCs. These TCRs come from a human donor in good health. Each CDR3 is given with its conserved first and last residue. The order of the fields is V gene, J gene, D gene, clone size, CDR3 DNA, CDR3 protein. A D gene is named only where the DNA matches it firmly. Clone size is shown for a subset of rows, as once, few, many or a class of expanded clone.

v_gene: TRBV18; j_gene: TRBJ1-1; d_gene: TRBD1; abundance: few; CDR3nt: TGTGCCAGCTCACGGGGCGCGGGACAGGGGACCACTGAAGCTTTCTTT; CDR3aa: CASSRGAGQGTTEAFF
v_gene: TRBV27; j_gene: TRBJ1-5; d_gene: NA; abundance: NA; CDR3nt: TGTGCCGCCGGGGGGGCTAGCAATCAGCCCCAGCATTTT; CDR3aa: CAAGGASNQPQHF
v_gene: TRBV7-2; j_gene: TRBJ2-6; d_gene: TRBD2; abundance: NA; CDR3nt: TGTGCCAGCAGCTACCGGACTAGCGGGACATCTGGGGCCAACGTCCTGACTTTC; CDR3aa: CASSYRTSGTSGANVLTF
v_gene: TRBV10-1; j_gene: TRBJ1-6; d_gene: TRBD1; abundance: few; CDR3nt: TGCGCCAACAGCGGGACAGATAATTCACCCCTCCACTTT; CDR3aa: CANSGTDNSPLHF
v_gene: TRBV27; j_gene: TRBJ2-7; d_gene: TRBD2; abundance: NA; CDR3nt: TGTGCCAGCAGTTTAGGGCGGGAGGTCGAGCAGTACTTC; CDR3aa: CASSLGREVEQYF
v_gene: TRBV6-1; j_gene: TRBJ1-6; d_gene: NA; abundance: NA; CDR3nt: TGTGCCAGCAGTGAAGCGCAGGGAGGCAATTCACCCCTCCACTTT; CDR3aa: CASSEAQGGNSPLHF
v_gene: TRBV6-5; j_gene: TRBJ2-5; d_gene: NA; abundance: few; CDR3nt: TGTGCCAGCAGTCCTGGACAGAGGTGGGAGACCCAGTACTTC; CDR3aa: CASSPGQRWETQYF
v_gene: TRBV9; j_gene: TRBJ2-2; d_gene: TRBD2; abundance: NA; CDR3nt: TGTGCCAGCAGCGTACGCCTAGCGGAGAACACCGGGGAGCTGTTTTTT; CDR3aa: CASSVRLAENTGELFF
v_gene: TRBV6-1; j_gene: TRBJ2-3; d_gene: NA; abundance: NA; CDR3nt: TGTGCCAGCAGTGAAGTTGGCAGGGGAGAAGATACGCAGTATTTT; CDR3aa: CASSEVGRGEDTQYF
v_gene: TRBV18; j_gene: TRBJ1-6; d_gene: TRBD1; abundance: few; CDR3nt: TGTGCCAGCACAGGACAGGGAAATTCACCCCTCCACTTT; CDR3aa: CASTGQGNSPLHF
v_gene: TRBV6-1; j_gene: TRBJ2-1; d_gene: NA; abundance: few; CDR3nt: TGTGCCAGCAGACAGTACTACAATGAGCAGTTCTTC; CDR3aa: CASRQYYNEQFF
v_gene: TRBV11-3; j_gene: TRBJ2-3; d_gene: TRBD2; abundance: NA; CDR3nt: TGTGCCAGCAGCTTAAAGGCTAGCGGGAGCACAGATACGCAGTATTTT; CDR3aa: CASSLKASGSTDTQYF
v_gene: TRBV7-9; j_gene: TRBJ2-5; d_gene: TRBD2; abundance: once; CDR3nt: TGTGCCAGCAGCTTAGGTCTAGGACTAGCGGGCCAAGAGACCCAGTACTTC; CDR3aa: CASSLGLGLAGQETQYF
v_gene: TRBV7-9; j_gene: TRBJ2-7; d_gene: NA; abundance: NA; CDR3nt: TGTGCCAGCAGCCGGGAGCTTGCCTACGAGCAGTACTTC; CDR3aa: CASSRELAYEQYF
v_gene: TRBV10-1; j_gene: TRBJ1-1; d_gene: NA; abundance: NA; CDR3nt: TGCGCCAGCAGAACGCGTCGGGACACTGAAGCTTTCTTT; CDR3aa: CASRTRRDTEAFF
v_gene: TRBV5-6; j_gene: TRBJ2-3; d_gene: NA; abundance: once; CDR3nt: TGTGCCAGCAGCTGGGGACAACGCACAGATACGCAGTATTTT; CDR3aa: CASSWGQRTDTQYF
v_gene: TRBV27; j_gene: TRBJ2-1; d_gene: TRBD2; abundance: NA; CDR3nt: TGTGCCAGCAGTTTGGCGGGAGGGCTCTACAATGAGCAGTTCTTC; CDR3aa: CASSLAGGLYNEQFF
v_gene: TRBV5-4; j_gene: TRBJ2-5; d_gene: TRBD2; abundance: once; CDR3nt: TGTGCCAGCAGCCCCAGCGGGAGTTACCGAGAGACCCAGTACTTC; CDR3aa: CASSPSGSYRETQYF
v_gene: TRBV7-9; j_gene: TRBJ2-5; d_gene: NA; abundance: NA; CDR3nt: TGTGCCAGCAGCCCTCGAGGCCCTAGGCTGGAGACCCAGTACTTC; CDR3aa: CASSPRGPRLETQYF
v_gene: TRBV18; j_gene: TRBJ2-5; d_gene: NA; abundance: NA; CDR3nt: TGTGCCAGCTCACCCCAACAAGAGACCCAGTACTTC; CDR3aa: CASSPQQETQYF
v_gene: TRBV28; j_gene: TRBJ2-7; d_gene: TRBD2; abundance: few; CDR3nt: TGTGCCAGCACCGGGGGGGGAGGGTACGAGCAGTACTTC; CDR3aa: CASTGGGGYEQYF
v_gene: TRBV19; j_gene: TRBJ1-5; d_gene: NA; abundance: few; CDR3nt: TGTGCCAGTAGTATAATAAGACAGGATCAGCCCCAGCATTTT; CDR3aa: CASSIIRQDQPQHF
v_gene: TRBV7-8; j_gene: TRBJ2-7; d_gene: NA; abundance: once; CDR3nt: TGTGCCAGCAGCTTAGGACCGGGGGTCCCCTACGAGCAGTACTTC; CDR3aa: CASSLGPGVPYEQYF
v_gene: TRBV2; j_gene: TRBJ2-5; d_gene: NA; abundance: NA; CDR3nt: TGTGCCAGCAGTGAAGATTGGGGCGGAGCGGAGACCCAGTACTTC; CDR3aa: CASSEDWGGAETQYF
v_gene: TRBV7-3; j_gene: TRBJ2-1; d_gene: NA; abundance: NA; CDR3nt: TGTGCCAGCAGCTTATCGGGAATCGACAATGAGCAGTTCTTC; CDR3aa: CASSLSGIDNEQFF
v_gene: TRBV9; j_gene: TRBJ2-1; d_gene: TRBD1; abundance: NA; CDR3nt: TGTGCCAGCAGCGTCGGACAGGGTACCTACAATGAGCAGTTCTTC; CDR3aa: CASSVGQGTYNEQFF
v_gene: TRBV15; j_gene: TRBJ1-5; d_gene: NA; abundance: NA; CDR3nt: TGTGCCACCAGCGAAGCGGGCAATCAGCCCCAGCATTTT; CDR3aa: CATSEAGNQPQHF
v_gene: TRBV28; j_gene: TRBJ1-2; d_gene: NA; abundance: NA; CDR3nt: TGTGCCAGCAGTTCTTCCTTGGCAGCTAACTATGGCTACACCTTC; CDR3aa: CASSSSLAANYGYTF
v_gene: TRBV11-1; j_gene: TRBJ2-5; d_gene: NA; abundance: few; CDR3nt: TGTGCCAGCAGCTTAGCCTATAGAGAGACCCAGTACTTC; CDR3aa: CASSLAYRETQYF
v_gene: TRBV19; j_gene: TRBJ2-7; d_gene: NA; abundance: NA; CDR3nt: TGTGCCAGTAGCTCGGGATTGGGGTACGAGCAGTACTTC; CDR3aa: CASSSGLGYEQYF
v_gene: TRBV28; j_gene: TRBJ2-7; d_gene: NA; abundance: few; CDR3nt: TGTGCCAGCAGCGCCCTAGCCAACGAGCAGTACTTC; CDR3aa: CASSALANEQYF